These 4 T cell receptor beta chains were sequenced from one sample in a study of blood T cells in healthy people across ages. With a J-beta primer mix and a sample-barcoded 5' primer, a second PCR ran about 7 to 12 cycles. A single record per CDR3 protein comes from TCRdb applying MiXCR to the 5' RACE reads. The sample lists 600,000 to 850,000 distinct CDR3 sequences; about 42% were seen once. The specimen sequenced was blood. The receptor set was obtained from a woman in her sixties or seventies in good health.

Notes on this clonotype: This may come from a read error, since a much larger clone is one base off. The chain recombines TRBV4-2 with TRBJ2-1, with 7 bases lining up with TRBD2. CDR3 length: 16 residues. Per the germline V gene, CDR1 is LGHNA and CDR2 is YNFKEQ. The CDR3 sequence: CASSQDGGSSYSEQFF. The CDR3 bases are TGTGCCAGCAGCCAAGACGGGGGGTCCTCCTACAGTGAGCAGTTCTTC.

The chain employs TRBV9 and TRBJ2-1; 7 nucleotides match TRBD2. Trimming took 4 bases from V and 3 from J; bases not matched to a gene: 7. The CDR3 extends over 15 amino acids. The V gene's germline CDR1 is SGDLS and CDR2 YYNGEE. Written as DNA, the CDR3 is TGTGCCAGCAGCTCCCGGGCGGGGGACTACAATGAGCAGTTCTTC. Residues: CASSSRAGDYNEQFF.

This clonotype was picked up a small number of times. The V and J genes are TRBV3-1 and TRBJ1-2; TRBD1 agrees at 8 bases. V was clipped by 4 bases and J by 4 bases; unmatched bases: 8. The CDR3 is made up of 15 amino acids. CDR1 LGHDT and CDR2 YNNKEL come from the germline V gene (reference sequence). The CDR3 DNA is TGTGCCAGCAGCCCTCAGGGGGCGCGAAGCTATGGCTACACCTTC. Protein: CASSPQGARSYGYTF.

The rearrangement links TRBV9 to TRBJ2-1; 11 nucleotides line up with TRBD2. CDR1 is SGDLS, CDR2 YYNGEE, per germline. The V segment lost 0 bases and the J segment 3 bases; nucleotides outside the gene matches: 5. CDR3 length: 17 residues. CDR3 protein: CASSVELAGAYYNEQFF. The DNA for the CDR3 is TGTGCCAGCAGCGTAGAACTAGCGGGGGCCTACTACAATGAGCAGTTCTTC. Full variable domain (outside the CDR3, taken from reference TRBV9 and TRBJ2-1): DSGVTQTPKHLITATGQRVTLRCSPRSGDLSVYWYQQSLDQGLQFLIQYYNGEERAKGNILERFSAQQFPDLHSELNLSSLELGDSALYFCASSVELAGAYYNEQFFGPGTRLTVL.